Sequencing of this T cell receptor (beta chain) was carried out in a study of shared clonotypes between healthy human individuals. Across the study: Each donor contributed plates that comprised three CD4 naive, three CD4 memory, two CD8 naive and one CD8 memory. The study, taken as a whole, reports: An expected dependence of interdonor clonotype sharing on sequencing depth was noted. Estimated richness values were generally larger in naive subsets than in memory subsets.

Germline V CDR1 and CDR2: MDHEN, SYDVKM. The CDR3 runs to 15 residues. V shed 6 bases, J shed 6 bases, and the junction held 9 bases outside the gene matches. Each sorted subset replicate got 200 ng genomic DNA, 30,000 or so genomes. Generated by immunoSEQ multiplex PCR, the TCRdb table keeps only in-frame clones and is missing some. The sample consists of roughly 1,600,000 clones, approximately 98.5% of them appearing once. With respect to this clone: Its target is not known.

J is TRBJ2-1 and V is TRBV28, with TRBD2 matching over 9 bases. The sequencing sample was made of naive CD4+ T cells sorted from blood. Subset meaning: CD45RA+ positively selected. This receptor was identified in a man under 40 in good health. CDR3 in DNA: TGTGCCAGCAGCCCAAGCGGGAGGTCCGGCAATGAGCAGTTCTTC. Residues: CASSPSGRSGNEQFF.